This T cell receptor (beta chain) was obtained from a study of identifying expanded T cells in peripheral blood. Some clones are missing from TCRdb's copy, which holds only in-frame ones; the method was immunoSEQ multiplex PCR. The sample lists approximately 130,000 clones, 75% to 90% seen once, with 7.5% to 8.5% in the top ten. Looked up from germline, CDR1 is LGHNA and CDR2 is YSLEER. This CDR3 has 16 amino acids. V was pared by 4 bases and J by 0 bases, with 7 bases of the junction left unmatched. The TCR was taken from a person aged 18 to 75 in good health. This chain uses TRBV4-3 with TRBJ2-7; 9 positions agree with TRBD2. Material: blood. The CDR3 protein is CASSPRSSGGSYEQYF. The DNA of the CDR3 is TGCGCCAGCAGCCCCCGGAGTAGCGGGGGCTCCTACGAGCAGTACTTC.